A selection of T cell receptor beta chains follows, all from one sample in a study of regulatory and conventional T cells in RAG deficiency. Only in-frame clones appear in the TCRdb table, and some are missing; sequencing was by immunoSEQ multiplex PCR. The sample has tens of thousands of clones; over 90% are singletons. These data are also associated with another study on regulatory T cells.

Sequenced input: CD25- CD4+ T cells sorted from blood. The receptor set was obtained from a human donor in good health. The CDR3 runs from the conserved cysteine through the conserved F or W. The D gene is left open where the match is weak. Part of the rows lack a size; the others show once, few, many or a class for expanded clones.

CSGHTTEQFF,TGCAGCGGACACACCACCGAGCAGTTCTTC,TRBV29-1,10,NA,TRBJ2-1,NA
CASSERFKGAAGYTF,TGTGCCAGCAGTGAAAGGTTTAAGGGGGCGGCTGGCTACACCTTC,TRBV6-1,15,NA,TRBJ1-2,TRBD1
CASSFSTPTYNEQFF,TGCGCCAGCAGCTTCTCGACACCCACCTACAATGAGCAGTTCTTC,TRBV5-1,15,NA,TRBJ2-1,NA
CASSYGDFSGNEQFF,TGTGCCAGTAGTTACGGGGACTTCTCGGGCAATGAGCAGTTCTTC,TRBV6-5,15,NA,TRBJ2-1,NA
CASSSDRPNTEAFF,TGTGCCAGCAGTTCGGACAGGCCCAACACTGAAGCTTTCTTT,TRBV28,14,NA,TRBJ1-1,TRBD1
CASSPRPRGINTEAFF,TGTGCCAGCTCACCACGGCCCAGGGGGATAAACACTGAAGCTTTCTTT,TRBV18,16,NA,TRBJ1-1,TRBD1
CASSYDRLNQPQHF,TGTGCCAGCAGTTACGACAGACTCAATCAGCCCCAGCATTTT,TRBV27,14,NA,TRBJ1-5,NA
CASSLAGVRGGAFKKQFF,TGTGCCAGCAGCTTAGCGGGCGTCCGGGGGGGAGCTTTCAAAAAGCAGTTCTTC,TRBV7-2,18,NA,TRBJ2-1,TRBD2
CASSQVERGETQYF,TGCGCCAGCAGCCAAGTCGAGCGAGGGGAGACCCAGTACTTC,TRBV4-1,14,NA,TRBJ2-5,NA
CASSFGTGGSYEQYF,TGTGCCAGCAGCTTCGGGACAGGGGGATCCTACGAGCAGTACTTC,TRBV6-6,15,NA,TRBJ2-7,TRBD1
CASRAAVGTDTQYF,TGTGCCAGTAGAGCGGCGGTTGGCACAGATACGCAGTATTTT,TRBV19,14,NA,TRBJ2-3,NA
CASSKSPQGTYRTDTQYF,TGTGCCAGCAGCAAATCCCCTCAGGGGACCTACCGCACAGATACGCAGTATTTT,TRBV9,18,NA,TRBJ2-3,NA
CASSPAPGTRADTQYF,TGTGCCAGCTCACCGGCCCCCGGGACTAGAGCAGATACGCAGTATTTT,TRBV18,16,NA,TRBJ2-3,TRBD2
CASGQGEVMNTEAFF,TGTGCCAGCGGACAGGGGGAGGTGATGAACACTGAAGCTTTCTTT,TRBV10-3,15,NA,TRBJ1-1,TRBD1
CASSSRTSASYEQYF,TGTGCCAGCAGCTCCAGGACTAGCGCCTCCTACGAGCAGTACTTC,TRBV4-2,15,NA,TRBJ2-7,TRBD2
CASSPGLAGMYEQYF,TGTGCCAGCAGCCCGGGACTAGCGGGGATGTACGAGCAGTACTTC,TRBV7-9,15,NA,TRBJ2-7,TRBD2
CATSGRGRGGLGELFF,TGTGCCACCAGCGGCAGGGGACGGGGGGGCCTCGGGGAGCTGTTTTTT,TRBV15,16,once,TRBJ2-2,TRBD2
CSVLDRGGNTIYF,TGCAGCGTTCTTGACAGGGGTGGAAACACCATATATTTT,TRBV29-1,13,NA,TRBJ1-3,TRBD1
CASSRRQGNGYTF,TGCGCCAGCAGCCGGCGACAGGGGAATGGCTACACCTTC,TRBV10-2,13,NA,TRBJ1-2,TRBD1
CASSPHTPTSGNTIYF,TGTGCCAGCAGTCCCCATACACCCACCTCTGGAAACACCATATATTTT,TRBV7-2,16,NA,TRBJ1-3,NA
CASTIVKRAYGYTF,TGTGCCAGTACCATCGTGAAGAGGGCCTATGGCTACACCTTC,TRBV19,14,NA,TRBJ1-2,NA
CASSQTSGGRETQYF,TGTGCCAGCAGCCAGACTAGCGGGGGAAGGGAGACCCAGTACTTC,TRBV7-6,15,NA,TRBJ2-5,TRBD2
CASSEEGLVTEAFF,TGTGCCAGCAGTGAAGAAGGACTTGTAACTGAAGCTTTCTTT,TRBV6-1,14,once,TRBJ1-1,NA
CASSPREGATSGYTF,TGTGCCAGCTCACCACGGGAAGGGGCAACGAGTGGCTACACCTTC,TRBV18,15,NA,TRBJ1-2,NA
CASSAGGTDTQYF,TGTGCCAGCAGCGCGGGGGGCACAGATACGCAGTATTTT,TRBV25-1,13,NA,TRBJ2-3,TRBD2
CASSVGLAGGGRGELFF,TGTGCCAGCAGTGTTGGACTAGCGGGGGGGGGCCGGGGGGAGCTGTTTTTT,TRBV2,17,NA,TRBJ2-2,TRBD2
CASSYSGTQTQYF,TGTGCCAGCAGTTACTCGGGCACCCAGACCCAGTACTTC,TRBV6-5,13,NA,TRBJ2-5,NA
CASSLQGSPSTDTQYF,TGTGCCAGCAGCTTACAGGGGTCTCCTAGCACAGATACGCAGTATTTT,TRBV7-3,16,NA,TRBJ2-3,NA
CASRDSYSNQPQHF,TGTGCCAGCCGGGACAGCTATAGCAATCAGCCCCAGCATTTT,TRBV2,14,NA,TRBJ1-5,TRBD1
CASSRTGLAGGLNTGELFF,TGTGCCAGCTCACGTACGGGACTAGCGGGGGGACTGAACACCGGGGAGCTGTTTTTT,TRBV18,19,NA,TRBJ2-2,TRBD2
CASSYSGRDGEAFF,TGTGCCAGCAGTTACTCGGGGAGGGACGGTGAAGCTTTCTTT,TRBV6-5,14,NA,TRBJ1-1,NA
CAAGAGRNTEAFF,TGTGCCGCCGGAGCAGGGAGGAATACTGAAGCTTTCTTT,TRBV6-1,13,NA,TRBJ1-1,NA
CASSPGQQPFEAFF,TGCGCCAGCAGCCCGGGACAGCAACCTTTTGAAGCTTTCTTT,TRBV4-1,14,NA,TRBJ1-1,TRBD1
CASTSVGGGTDTQYF,TGTGCCAGCACGTCAGTAGGGGGCGGAACAGATACGCAGTATTTT,TRBV2,15,NA,TRBJ2-3,TRBD1
CASSPLGGEQFF,TGTGCCAGCAGCCCTCTAGGCGGTGAGCAGTTCTTC,TRBV6-5,12,NA,TRBJ2-1,NA
CASSGTGTGANVLTF,TGTGCCAGCAGCGGTACAGGGACTGGGGCCAACGTCCTGACTTTC,TRBV6-1,15,NA,TRBJ2-6,NA
CASSEPRPAGYGYTF,TGTGCCAGCAGTGAACCCAGGCCCGCCGGCTATGGCTACACCTTC,TRBV25-1,15,NA,TRBJ1-2,NA
CASSPATSGGSSYNEQFF,TGTGCCAGCTCACCTGCAACGAGCGGGGGGAGCTCCTACAATGAGCAGTTCTTC,TRBV18,18,NA,TRBJ2-1,TRBD2
CASSLGGDSSYEQYF,TGTGCCAGCAGCTTGGGAGGTGACAGCTCCTACGAGCAGTACTTC,TRBV5-4,15,NA,TRBJ2-7,NA
CASSLDRGTEAFF,TGTGCCAGCAGTTTAGACAGGGGCACTGAAGCTTTCTTT,TRBV28,13,NA,TRBJ1-1,TRBD1
CASSYEPREGYTF,TGTGCCAGCAGTTACGAGCCGCGGGAAGGCTACACCTTC,TRBV6-6,13,NA,TRBJ1-2,NA
CASSLSRGGGGYTF,TGTGCCAGCAGTTTATCGAGGGGAGGTGGGGGCTACACCTTC,TRBV28,14,NA,TRBJ1-2,NA